This entry concerns a single TCR beta chain. Because it lacks the conserved phenylalanine or tryptophan at the end, this CDR3 is likely a read error. TCRdb re-analysed the 5' RACE reads in MiXCR, keeping a single row per CDR3 protein. The repertoire consists of about 260,000 distinct CDR3 sequences, with roughly 7% occurring once and the leading ten covering approximately 3.6%. The data were taken from a study of identical twins. V was trimmed by 2 bases and J by 3 bases, leaving 19 bases between them. The CDR3 sequence is 17 residues long. In germline, CDR1 is SSHAT, CDR2 FNYEAQ (reference sequence). These same records also appear under a second study, on yellow fever vaccine responses in identical twins.

The receptor was derived from a woman younger than 30 in good health. V and J are TRBV7-7 and TRBJ2-5; TRBD1 might be the D (6 bases). Sample: memory (CD45RO+) T cells sorted from blood. In DNA, the CDR3 is TGTGCCAGCAGCTTAAACAGGGTTGTTATGTGGGAAGAGACCCAGTACCTC. This sequence encodes CASSLNRVVMWEETQYL.